The 25 T cell receptor beta chains below were found in one sample sequenced in a study of OX40 agonist ivuxolimab in advanced cancers. Sequenced by immunoSEQ multiplex PCR; TCRdb stores in-frame clones only, minus some. This sample has about 48,000 clones; around 84% occur once, and the top ten carry 9% to 10%. The sequencing here drew on CD4+ or CD8+ T cells sorted from blood, taken in a trial of the OX40 agonist ivuxolimab. The origin of the receptors is an adult with an advanced solid tumor such as melanoma, head and neck, liver or kidney cancer.

This clone occurred once. The J gene is TRBJ1-4, the V gene TRBV19; D not resolved. Germline CDR1 reads LNHDA; CDR2 reads SQIVND (reference sequence). Trimming shortened V by 5 bases and J by 10 bases, and 20 bases separated the two germline ends. The CDR3 consists of 15 residues. This CDR3 reads CASSPRPLTAGKLFF. The CDR3 region has the DNA TGTGCCAGTAGTCCCCGACCGTTAACAGCCGGAAAACTGTTTTTT.

In DNA, the CDR3 is TGTGCCAGCAGCGGCCCGACCCAAGAGACCCAGTACTTC. Residues: CASSGPTQETQYF. This chain links TRBV9 with TRBJ2-5; D uncertain. Trimming removed 3 bases from V and 1 base from J, with 7 bases in between. The germline CDR1 and CDR2 sequences are SGDLS and YYNGEE. CDR3 size: 13 residues.

The V gene is TRBV5-1, the J gene TRBJ1-3; D gene ambiguous. Per germline, CDR1 SGHRS and CDR2 YFSETQ. Trimming took off 1 base at V and 0 bases at J, with 5 bases between the two ends. The CDR3 runs to 14 residues. This CDR3 is CASSLTTSGNTIYF. CDR3 DNA: TGCGCCAGCAGCTTGACTACCTCTGGAAACACCATATATTTT.

This chain joins TRBV5-4 and TRBJ2-2, with D uncertain. V was clipped by 5 bases and J by 4 bases, with 18 bases between them. The CDR3 is made up of 16 amino acids. Per germline, CDR1 SGHNT and CDR2 YYREEE (reference sequence). The DNA for the CDR3 is TGTGCCAGCAGTCAAGGCAGTGCTAGAACCACCGGGGAGCTGTTTTTT. It yields the protein CASSQGSARTTGELFF.

V usage is TRBV5-1 and J usage is TRBJ2-7; 14 bases are a match to TRBD2. This CDR3 has 16 residues. The V gene's germline CDR1 is SGHRS and CDR2 YFSETQ. V was pared by 0 bases and J by 3 bases, with 2 bases of the junction left unmatched. In DNA form, the CDR3 reads TGCGCCAGCAGCTTGGAGGGACTAGCGGGAGACTACGAGCAGTACTTC. Encoded protein: CASSLEGLAGDYEQYF.

The chain links TRBV2 to TRBJ2-1; 8 bases fit TRBD1. V lost 11 bases, J lost 6 bases, and 6 bases stayed unmatched. Germline values: CDR1 SNHLY, CDR2 FYNNEI. The CDR3 covers 12 residues. The CDR3 sequence is CAGNRGSNEQFF. As DNA, the CDR3 is TGTGCCGGGAACAGGGGGTCCAATGAGCAGTTCTTC.

This rearrangement joins TRBV11-3 to TRBJ2-1; possible D gene TRBD2, 5 bases. Trimming removed 3 bases at V and 5 bases at J, with 11 bases between. Germline V CDR1 and CDR2: SGHNT, YENEEA. There are 14 residues in the CDR3. CDR3: CASSFSGTHNEQFF. As DNA, the CDR3 is TGTGCCAGCAGCTTTTCGGGAACTCACAATGAGCAGTTCTTC.

The V call is TRBV28, the J call TRBJ2-1; TRBD2 agrees at 11 bases. CDR3 length: 15 residues. CDR1 and CDR2 from the germline V gene are MDHEN and SYDVKM. Trimming at V came to 7 bases and at J to 1 base, leaving 3 bases not matched to a gene. CDR3 loop: CASNSGRGSYNEQFF. The CDR3 DNA sequence: TGTGCCAGCAATAGCGGGAGGGGATCCTACAATGAGCAGTTCTTC.

The chain carries TRBV19 and TRBJ1-5; a possible D gene is TRBD1 (5 bases). Germline CDR1 is LNHDA and CDR2 is SQIVND (reference sequence). The CDR3 is 15 amino acids. The V end was cut by 8 bases, the J end by 9 bases, with 23 bases between. The CDR3 bases are TGTGCCAGTCCCACGAAGGCAGGGCCCGACGGGCCCCAGCATTTT. Translated, it gives CASPTKAGPDGPQHF.

V gene TRBV5-1 combines with J gene TRBJ2-1; TRBD1 matches 8 bases. V was clipped by 3 bases and J by 8 bases; unmatched bases: 7. The CDR3 covers 14 residues. Germline loops: CDR1 SGHRS, CDR2 YFSETQ. CDR3 loop: CASSWGQASDEQFF. CDR3 DNA sequence: TGCGCCAGCAGCTGGGGACAGGCTTCGGATGAGCAGTTCTTC.

The chain carries TRBV6-6 and TRBJ2-5, with a tentative D call TRBD2 (5 bases). Germline loops: CDR1 MNHNY, CDR2 SVGAGI (reference sequence). Trimming removed 2 bases at V and 5 bases at J, with 12 bases between. The CDR3 runs to 14 residues. In DNA form, the CDR3 reads TGTGCCAGCAGTTACGGCCCTAGCAGGGAGACCCAGTACTTC. It encodes CASSYGPSRETQYF.

This clone occurred a few times. Other DNA sequences from this sample encode an identical CDR3 as well. The J gene is TRBJ2-7, the V gene TRBV5-4; D remains unclear. Germline loops: CDR1 SGHNT, CDR2 YYREEE (reference sequence). V was shortened by 0 bases and J by 0 bases, with 10 bases between the two germline ends. The CDR3 has 15 amino acids. Written as DNA, the CDR3 is TGTGCCAGCAGCTTGGGAACCGGGCCCTCCTACGAGCAGTACTTC. This translates into CASSLGTGPSYEQYF.

The chain uses TRBV30 and TRBJ2-1; 7 bases are shared with TRBD2. The junction had 8 bases not matched to a gene; V was cut back by 7 bases and J by 8 bases. The CDR3 runs 12 residues. CDR1 and CDR2 (germline): GTSNPN, SVGIG (reference sequence). The CDR3 reads CALQRDQDEQFF. Here the CDR3 DNA reads TGTGCCTTACAGCGGGATCAAGATGAGCAGTTCTTC. The full variable domain, rest sourced from reference TRBV30 and TRBJ2-1, is SQTIHQWPATLVQPVGSPLSLECTVEGTSNPNLYWYRQAAGRGLQLLFYSVGIGQISSEVPQNLSASRPQDRQFILSSKKLLLSDSGFYLCALQRDQDEQFFGPGTRLTVL.

V is TRBV27 and J is TRBJ2-2; D assignment may be TRBD1 or TRBD2 (5 bases each). V dropped 6 bases and J dropped 6 bases, with 17 bases sitting between them. The germline V gene has CDR1 MNHEY and CDR2 SMNVEV (reference sequence). CDR3 length equals 15 residues. The CDR3 nucleotides read TGTGCCAGCAGCCTGGCCCGGGGCTTGGCCGGGGAGCTGTTTTTT. It specifies CASSLARGLAGELFF.

In this sample, this clone turned up once. Other DNA sequences in this sample translate to the same CDR3. The genes are TRBV7-3 and TRBJ2-3, with 9 bases fitting TRBD1. V lost 5 bases, J lost 3 bases, and 6 bases stayed unmatched. There are 15 residues in the CDR3. Germline V CDR1 and CDR2: SGHTA, FQGTGA. DNA for the CDR3: TGTGCCAGCAGCCCCCGGACAGGGGCTACAGATACGCAGTATTTT. This gives the protein CASSPRTGATDTQYF.

The rearrangement joins TRBV5-1 to TRBJ2-1, with TRBD1 as a possible D gene (6 bases). The CDR3 contains 14 residues. Trimming cost V 9 bases and J 4 bases, with 17 bases left between them. Germline CDR1 SGHRS, CDR2 YFSETQ. The CDR3 reads CATSGAGGYNEQFF. CDR3 nucleotide sequence: TGCGCCACCTCAGGGGCTGGTGGTTACAATGAGCAGTTCTTC.

This chain links TRBV28 with TRBJ1-2; TRBD1 aligns across 9 bases. There are 12 residues in the CDR3. The germline V gene encodes CDR1 MDHEN and CDR2 SYDVKM. With V trimmed by 7 bases and J by 5 bases, 2 bases remained unmatched. The CDR3 DNA follows: TGTGCCAGCACCGGGACAGGGTATGGCTACACCTTC. It codes for CASTGTGYGYTF.

Only a few counts were recorded for this clone. V is TRBV14 and J is TRBJ1-3; no firm D call. CDR1 and CDR2 (germline): SGHDN, FVKESK. This CDR3 spans 13 amino acids. V lost 4 bases and J lost 9, with 13 bases in between. The CDR3 reads CASSPTWGSTIYF. In DNA, the CDR3 is TGTGCCAGCAGCCCCACCTGGGGTTCCACCATATATTTT.

This clone showed up just a few times. The chain couples TRBV10-3 to TRBJ1-4; D is ambiguous. V was clipped by 7 bases and J by 4 bases, with 7 bases between them. The CDR3 is made up of 12 amino acids. The germline gives CDR1 ENHRY, CDR2 SYGVKD. The CDR3 sequence: CAIKDYNEKLFF. CDR3 sequence (DNA): TGTGCCATCAAAGACTATAATGAAAAACTGTTTTTT.

This sequence joins TRBV28 and TRBJ1-4; D is unresolved. The CDR3 has 15 amino acids. Trimming stripped 5 bases from V and 0 bases from J, with 10 bases between. Germline CDR1 reads MDHEN; CDR2 reads SYDVKM. The CDR3 loop reads CASSPAGSTNEKLFF. DNA of the CDR3: TGTGCCAGCAGTCCGGCAGGATCAACTAATGAAAAACTGTTTTTT.

In this sample, this clone turned up a few times. The chain joins TRBV28 to TRBJ1-5; TRBD1 agrees at 7 bases. The CDR3 has 16 residues. Germline-derived CDR1 and CDR2 are MDHEN and SYDVKM. V lost 6 bases to trimming and J lost 4 bases; unmatched junction nucleotides: 12. The CDR3 DNA sequence: TGTGCCAGCAGACCAAGTGGCAGGGGGTGGAATCAGCCCCAGCATTTT. This codes for CASRPSGRGWNQPQHF.

The V call is TRBV6-5, the J call TRBJ2-4, with a tentative D call TRBD1 (6 bases). The CDR3 spans 15 residues. V was shortened by 5 bases and J by 3 bases, with 14 bases between the two germline ends. Germline loops: CDR1 MNHEY, CDR2 SVGAGI. This CDR3 is CASSPSGQLKNIQYF. DNA of the CDR3: TGTGCCAGCAGTCCCTCCGGACAGCTCAAAAACATTCAGTACTTC.

This sequence joins TRBV6-1 and TRBJ2-7, with a weak D call TRBD2 (5 bases). V was pared by 4 bases and J by 0 bases, with 10 bases between. The CDR3 runs 14 residues. The germline gives CDR1 MNHNS, CDR2 SASEGT. CDR3 sequence: CASSVGLHSYEQYF. The CDR3 nucleotides read TGTGCCAGCAGTGTTGGACTCCACTCCTACGAGCAGTACTTC.

This clone was observed a handful of times. This sequence joins TRBV5-1 and TRBJ2-5, with 7 bases lining up with TRBD1. CDR1 is SGHRS, CDR2 YFSETQ, per germline. The CDR3 has 15 amino acids. Trimming cost V 4 bases and J 4 bases; bases outside gene matches: 10. CDR3: CASSRMGQLAETQYF. DNA for the CDR3: TGCGCCAGCAGCAGGATGGGACAGCTGGCAGAGACCCAGTACTTC. Using reference TRBV5-1 and TRBJ2-5 for the parts outside the CDR3, the full variable domain is KAGVTQTPRYLIKTRGQQVTLSCSPISGHRSVSWYQQTPGQGLQFLFEYFSETQRNKGNFPGRFSGRQFSNSRSEMNVSTLELGDSALYLCASSRMGQLAETQYFGPGTRLLVL.

The gene calls are TRBV19 and TRBJ2-7, with a tentative D call TRBD1 (7 bases). V lost 10 bases and J lost 3, with 13 bases in between. The CDR3 length is 12 residues. Germline assignment: CDR1 LNHDA and CDR2 SQIVND (reference sequence). The CDR3 region is CATAGQNYEQYF. In DNA, the CDR3 is TGTGCCACTGCGGGACAGAACTACGAGCAGTACTTC.